Shown below are 12 T cell receptor beta chains from a single sample sequenced in a study of OX40 agonist ivuxolimab in advanced cancers. Sequenced by immunoSEQ multiplex PCR; TCRdb stores in-frame clones only, minus some. This table has 76,000 or so clones, around nine tenths appearing once. This specimen consisted of CD4+ or CD8+ T cells sorted from blood, obtained in a trial of the OX40 agonist ivuxolimab. The receptors originated from an adult with an advanced solid tumor such as melanoma, head and neck, liver or kidney cancer.

V usage is TRBV6-6 and J usage is TRBJ1-1; D ambiguous. The CDR3 has 11 amino acids. V was pared by 8 bases and J by 11 bases, with 15 bases between. The germline V gene has CDR1 MNHNY and CDR2 SVGAGI (reference sequence). In DNA, the CDR3 is TGTGCCAGCGCTTACGGGAGTACGGCTTTCTTT. It specifies CASAYGSTAFF.

The gene calls are TRBV30 and TRBJ1-4; no definite D call. The CDR3 contains 16 residues. The V end lost 8 bases, the J end lost 8 bases, and 27 bases lay between the germline ends. In germline, CDR1 is GTSNPN, CDR2 SVGIG (reference sequence). The CDR3 loop reads CARTQLPPRSGEKLFF. For the CDR3, the DNA is TGTGCCCGGACCCAGTTACCTCCACGGTCGGGCGAAAAACTGTTTTTT. The full variable domain, rest sourced from reference TRBV30 and TRBJ1-4, is SQTIHQWPATLVQPVGSPLSLECTVEGTSNPNLYWYRQAAGRGLQLLFYSVGIGQISSEVPQNLSASRPQDRQFILSSKKLLLSDSGFYLCARTQLPPRSGEKLFFGSGTQLSVL.

The chain recombines TRBV25-1 with TRBJ2-7; 8 nucleotides align to TRBD2. J gave up 2 bases and V 9 bases, and 9 bases lay outside the gene matches. Germline assignment: CDR1 MGHDK and CDR2 SYGVNS. The CDR3 consists of 14 residues. The CDR3 DNA is TGTGCCAGTGGGGGCGGGAGGTCCACCTACGAGCAGTACTTC. It is translated as CASGGGRSTYEQYF.

The rearrangement uses TRBV27 and TRBJ1-2; D is unclear. Trimming took 5 bases from V and 2 from J, leaving 15 bases between them. Germline V gene sequence: CDR1 MNHEY, CDR2 SMNVEV (reference sequence). The CDR3 has 15 residues. CDR3 amino acids: CASSTNPDRNYGYTF. CDR3 DNA sequence: TGTGCCAGCAGTACCAACCCCGACCGAAACTATGGCTACACCTTC.

The chain carries TRBV20-1 and TRBJ2-1; D is possibly TRBD1 (6 bases). CDR1 DFQATT and CDR2 SNEGSKA come from the germline V gene (reference sequence). Trimming removed 8 bases from V and 7 bases from J, with 12 bases in between. The CDR3 consists of 11 residues. This CDR3 reads CSPSQGNEQFF. The CDR3 DNA reads TGCAGTCCTTCCCAGGGGAATGAGCAGTTCTTC.

The gene calls are TRBV5-4 and TRBJ1-2; no firm D call. This CDR3 contains 17 residues. Trimming shortened V by 0 bases and J by 4 bases, and 19 bases separated the two germline ends. Germline V gene lookup returns CDR1 SGHNT and CDR2 YYREEE (reference sequence). CDR3 amino acids: CASSLGSLAESGYGYTF. In DNA, the CDR3 is TGTGCCAGCAGCTTGGGGTCTTTGGCCGAGAGCGGCTATGGCTACACCTTC.

This rearrangement joins TRBV2 to TRBJ2-2, with 11 bases identical to TRBD2. The CDR3 has 15 residues. Germline V CDR1 and CDR2: SNHLY, FYNNEI. With V trimmed by 4 bases and J by 4 bases, 2 bases remained unmatched. CDR3 region: CASSVSGRGTGELFF. The CDR3 nucleotides read TGTGCCAGCAGTGTTAGCGGGAGGGGCACCGGGGAGCTGTTTTTT.

The chain is built from TRBV11-2 and TRBJ2-7; D is possibly TRBD1 (5 bases). V gave up 6 bases and J gave up 0 bases, with 12 bases separating them. Germline V gene sequence: CDR1 SGHAT, CDR2 FQNNGV. This CDR3 has 14 residues. CDR3 sequence (DNA): TGTGCCAGCAGTAAGTACAGGCCCTCCTACGAGCAGTACTTC. Its translation: CASSKYRPSYEQYF.

J is TRBJ1-6 and V is TRBV29-1, with a weak D call TRBD1 (5 bases). This CDR3 is 13 amino acids long. Trimming stripped 7 bases from V and 9 bases from J, with 16 bases between. CDR1 is SQVTM and CDR2 is ANQGSEA in the germline V gene. CDR3 in DNA: TGCAGCGCTGGGGCCTCGGATGGTTCACCCCTCCACTTT. This encodes CSAGASDGSPLHF.

The genes are TRBV12-5 and TRBJ2-3; 13 nucleotides align to TRBD2. V shed 0 bases, J shed 2 bases, and the junction held 14 bases outside the gene matches. This CDR3 comprises 21 residues. Germline V gene data show CDR1 as LGHNT and CDR2 as FRNRAP. The CDR3 DNA is TGTGCTAGTGGTTTGGTACCGCTGGGACTAGCGGGGAGGCCTTCCACAGATACGCAGTATTTT. Encoded protein: CASGLVPLGLAGRPSTDTQYF.

The V and J genes are TRBV10-3 and TRBJ2-7; the D gene is possibly TRBD1 (5 bases). Germline-derived CDR1 and CDR2 are ENHRY and SYGVKD. This CDR3 comprises 14 residues. The V end lost 6 bases, the J end lost 0 bases, and 12 bases lay between the germline ends. CDR3 sequence (DNA): TGTGCCATCAGGAGACAGAAGAGCTCCTACGAGCAGTACTTC. It encodes CAIRRQKSSYEQYF.

This clone was recorded once. The chain joins TRBV5-4 to TRBJ2-7, with 11 bases that match TRBD2. The germline CDR1 and CDR2 sequences are SGHNT and YYREEE (reference sequence). Trimming cost V 5 bases and J 6 bases; bases outside gene matches: 7. The CDR3 is 14 residues long. Here the CDR3 reads CASSLPGLAAEQYF. DNA of the CDR3: TGTGCCAGCAGTTTACCGGGACTAGCGGCCGAGCAGTACTTC. Drawing the rest from reference TRBV5-4 and TRBJ2-7, the complete variable domain is ETGVTQSPTHLIKTRGQQVTLRCSSQSGHNTVSWYQQALGQGPQFIFQYYREEENGRGNFPPRFSGLQFPNYSSELNVNALELDDSALYLCASSLPGLAAEQYFGPGTRLTVT.